What follows are 16 T cell receptor beta chains derived from one specimen sequenced in a study of T-cell reconstitution after alpha-beta-depleted transplantation in children. Unique molecular identifiers were built into the TCRbeta library. In TCRdb, the PCR reads were re-called with MiXCR into one record per CDR3 protein. In the table there are around 680,000 distinct CDR3 sequences, roughly 17% of which are singletons. The source was PBMCs from the stem cell graft donor, collected from the stem cell graft. The receptors here all came from a human donor who donated a stem cell graft to a child with acute myeloid leukemia.

This clonotype came up a few times. The V gene is TRBV12-3 or TRBV12-4, the J gene TRBJ2-6; D uncertain. The germline V and J ends were trimmed by 6 bases and 1 base, with 10 bases remaining between them. This CDR3 has 15 amino acids. CDR3 DNA: TGTGCCAGCAGGCTCGACGGATCTGGGGCCAACGTCCTGACTTTC. Translating gives CASRLDGSGANVLTF.

The chain has TRBV15 and TRBJ2-2; TRBD1 agrees at 9 bases. This CDR3 contains 14 residues. CDR1 and CDR2 (germline): LNHNV, YYDKDF (reference sequence). J was trimmed by 3 bases and V by 5 bases; bases with no gene match: 1. The CDR3 nucleotides read TGTGCCACCAGCCGGGACAGGGACACCGGGGAGCTGTTTTTT. This gives the protein CATSRDRDTGELFF.

The chain links TRBV5-5 to TRBJ2-5; 12 positions match TRBD2. This CDR3 contains 17 residues. CDR1 and CDR2 from the germline V gene are SGHKS and YYEKEE (reference sequence). The V gene end was trimmed by 0 bases and the J gene end by 0 bases; junction bases not matched to a gene: 3. The CDR3 nucleotides are TGTGCCAGCAGCTTGGCTCTAGCGGGGGGGTACCAAGAGACCCAGTACTTC. Protein: CASSLALAGGYQETQYF. The full variable domain, rest sourced from reference TRBV5-5 and TRBJ2-5, is DAGVTQSPTHLIKTRGQQVTLRCSPISGHKSVSWYQQVLGQGPQFIFQYYEKEERGRGNFPDRFSARQFPNYSSELNVNALLLGDSALYLCASSLALAGGYQETQYFGPGTRLLVL.

The table lists this clonotype with many counts. The V and J genes are TRBV14 and TRBJ2-5, with TRBD1 as a possible D gene (6 bases). The CDR3 consists of 13 residues. V was shortened by 5 bases and J by 3 bases, with 10 bases between the two germline ends. The germline V gene has CDR1 SGHDN and CDR2 FVKESK. This CDR3 reads CASSFTGKETQYF. The CDR3 DNA reads as TGTGCCAGCAGCTTTACAGGGAAAGAGACCCAGTACTTC.

This chain joins TRBV12-3 or TRBV12-4 and TRBJ2-7; D gene uncertain. The CDR3 length is 14 residues. With 1 base removed from V and 0 bases from J, the gap between germline ends came to 7 bases. In DNA, the CDR3 is TGTGCCAGCAGTTTAGATGCCGGCTCCTACGAGCAGTACTTC. It encodes CASSLDAGSYEQYF.

The chain uses TRBV7-2 and TRBJ1-2; a weak D match, TRBD1 (5 bases). This CDR3 is 16 amino acids long. With 1 base removed from V and 1 base from J, the gap between germline ends came to 13 bases. Germline V gene lookup returns CDR1 SGHTA and CDR2 FQGNSA. CDR3 sequence: CASSLGLTAFNYGYTF. CDR3 nucleotides: TGTGCCAGCAGCTTAGGCTTGACAGCTTTTAACTATGGCTACACCTTC.

This chain uses TRBV21-1 with TRBJ2-7. TRBV21-1 is labeled a pseudogene. The CDR3 contains 10 residues. CDR3 in amino acids: CASSQNEQYF. CDR3 DNA: TGTGCCAGCAGCCAGAACGAGCAGTACTTC.

The chain employs TRBV12-3 or TRBV12-4 and TRBJ2-4, with D possibly TRBD2 on 6 matching bases. Trimming removed 5 bases at V and 3 bases at J, with 17 bases between. The CDR3 extends over 16 amino acids. CDR3 loop: CASSILPGGSKNIQYF. The CDR3 nucleotides read TGTGCCAGCAGTATCCTTCCCGGGGGTAGCAAAAACATTCAGTACTTC.

This clonotype was observed once. It may be a read error: a sequence one base away is much more abundant. The rearrangement uses TRBV20-1 and TRBJ2-6; 9 bases are a match to TRBD1. The CDR3 is 16 residues long. Germline V gene lookup returns CDR1 DFQATT and CDR2 SNEGSKA (reference sequence). In DNA, the CDR3 is TGCAGTGCTAGTCCACAGGGGGCGCCTGGGGCCTACGTCCTGACTTTC. Its protein is CSASPQGAPGAYVLTF.

The sample holds many counts of this clonotype. The genes are TRBV7-2 and TRBJ2-5; no clear D gene. From germline, CDR1 is SGHTA and CDR2 FQGNSA. The CDR3 loop spans 14 amino acids. Trimming pared 2 bases from V and 4 bases from J, leaving 11 bases between. This chain's CDR3 is CASSLSASGETQYF. DNA for the CDR3: TGTGCCAGCAGCTTATCGGCATCCGGAGAGACCCAGTACTTC.

At least ten counts were recorded for this clonotype. Here the CDR3 DNA reads TGCAGTCCTCCGGACAGAGGGGGCGGTTCAGGCACTGAAGCTTTCTTT. Protein: CSPPDRGGGSGTEAFF. The rearrangement joins TRBV20-1 to TRBJ1-1, with 7 bases that match TRBD1. This CDR3 is built from 16 residues. Germline V gene sequence: CDR1 DFQATT, CDR2 SNEGSKA (reference sequence). Trimming at V came to 8 bases and at J to 4 bases, leaving 19 bases not matched to a gene.

As concerns this clonotype: This may be a read error: a much more frequent sequence differs by one nucleotide. The J gene is TRBJ2-7, the V gene TRBV2; 8 bases are a match to TRBD1. This CDR3 has 12 amino acids. V gave up 5 bases and J gave up 5 bases; unmatched junction bases: 2. Germline loops: CDR1 SNHLY, CDR2 FYNNEI. In nucleotides, the CDR3 is TGTGCCAGCAGTCCGGACAGGGACGAGCAGTACGTC. It yields the protein CASSPDRDEQYV.

This clonotype was seen only a few times. The rearrangement links TRBV12-3 or TRBV12-4 to TRBJ2-1, with 9 positions matching TRBD2. V lost 4 bases and J lost 0; bases outside the gene matches: 4. This CDR3 is 16 amino acids long. The CDR3 DNA is TGTGCCAGCAGTTCCTTGCGGGGGGGCTCCTACAATGAGCAGTTCTTC. Its protein is CASSSLRGGSYNEQFF.

In the case of this clonotype: A much more abundant neighbour one base away suggests this may be a read error. This sequence joins TRBV7-2 and TRBJ1-1; D call uncertain. The CDR3 has 16 residues. Trimming stripped 3 bases from V and 0 bases from J, with 14 bases between. CDR1 is SGHTA and CDR2 is FQGNSA in the germline V gene. The CDR3 DNA reads as TGTGCCAGCAGCTTCCGGGGATCTCGCCTGAACACTGAAGCTTTCTTT. It is translated as CASSFRGSRLNTEAFF.

In this sample, this clonotype turned up a few times. The J gene is TRBJ2-7, the V gene TRBV21-1; the table calls TRBD2, which could not be checked here. TRBV21-1 is annotated as a pseudogene. The CDR3 contains 13 residues. CDR3 protein: CASSNGTYYEQYV. CDR3 DNA sequence: TGTGCCAGCAGCAATGGGACTTACTACGAGCAGTACGTC.

The rearrangement uses TRBV11-3 and TRBJ2-2; no definite D call. The CDR3 has 14 amino acids. The V and J ends lost 2 bases and 5 bases respectively, with 9 bases between them. Germline V gene lookup returns CDR1 SGHNT and CDR2 YENEEA. CDR3 DNA: TGTGCCAGCAGCTTAACGGCGAGAACCGGGGAGCTGTTTTTT. This translates into CASSLTARTGELFF.